This T cell receptor beta chain was documented in a study of blood T cell repertoires in COVID-19. Sequencing was performed with immunoSEQ multiplex PCR; in TCRdb, only in-frame clones are kept and a portion is missing. The sample gives approximately 46,000 clones, under 90% of which show up once; 20% to 25% is in the top ten. Sequencing was done on a sample of peripheral blood. The clonotype was recovered from a woman aged 80 or older with COVID-19, enrolled during active disease.

The CDR3 DNA is TGTGCCAGCAGCCAGCGGGCTAGCTCCTACAATGAGCAGTTCTTC. Translated: CASSQRASSYNEQFF. The chain has TRBV7-2 and TRBJ2-1; a possible D gene is TRBD2 (6 bases). The V gene's germline CDR1 is SGHTA and CDR2 FQGNSA. The CDR3 spans 15 residues. Trimming took 5 bases from V and 0 from J, leaving 11 bases between them.